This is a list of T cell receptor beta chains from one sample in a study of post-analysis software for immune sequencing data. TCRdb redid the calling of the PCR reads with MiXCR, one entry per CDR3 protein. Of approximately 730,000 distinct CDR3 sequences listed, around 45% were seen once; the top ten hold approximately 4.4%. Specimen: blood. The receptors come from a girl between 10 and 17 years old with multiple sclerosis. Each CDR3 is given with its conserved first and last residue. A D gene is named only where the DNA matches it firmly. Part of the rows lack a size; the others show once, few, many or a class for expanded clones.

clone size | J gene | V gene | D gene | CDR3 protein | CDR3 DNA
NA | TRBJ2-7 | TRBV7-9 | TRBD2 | CASSLGLAGENEQYF | TGTGCCAGCAGCTTAGGGTTAGCGGGAGAGAACGAGCAGTACTTC
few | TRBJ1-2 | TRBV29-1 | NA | CSVADRNGYYGYTF | TGCAGCGTTGCCGATCGGAACGGATACTATGGCTACACCTTC
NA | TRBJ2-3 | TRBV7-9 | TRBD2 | CASRLAGSDTQYF | TGTGCCAGCAGACTAGCGGGATCAGATACGCAGTATTTT
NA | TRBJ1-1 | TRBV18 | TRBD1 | CASSPPGQGTEAFF | TGTGCCAGCTCACCGCCGGGACAGGGTACTGAAGCTTTCTTT
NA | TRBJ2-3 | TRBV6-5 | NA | CASSSGRTLGRDTQYF | TGTGCCAGCAGCTCCGGGCGGACTTTAGGGCGAGATACGCAGTATTTT
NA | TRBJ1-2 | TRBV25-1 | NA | CASRNLGGYTF | TGTGCCAGCAGGAACCTGGGGGGCTACACCTTC
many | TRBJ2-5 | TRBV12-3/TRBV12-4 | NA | CASSSTGETQYF | TGTGCCAGCAGCTCCACGGGAGAGACCCAGTACTTC
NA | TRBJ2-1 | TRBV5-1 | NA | CASSLEGPGQFF | TGCGCCAGCAGCTTGGAGGGCCCCGGGCAGTTCTTC
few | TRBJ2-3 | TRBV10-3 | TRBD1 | CAISEGTGMSDTQYF | TGTGCCATCAGTGAAGGGACAGGGATGTCGGATACGCAGTATTTT
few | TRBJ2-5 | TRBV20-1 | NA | CSAREAQGRRETQYF | TGCAGTGCTAGAGAGGCACAAGGGAGGCGAGAGACCCAGTACTTC
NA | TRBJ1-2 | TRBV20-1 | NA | CSASTQEGGYTF | TGCAGTGCTAGTACACAGGAGGGTGGCTACACCTTC
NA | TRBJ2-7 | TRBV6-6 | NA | CASSYAASFYEQYF | TGTGCCAGCAGTTACGCGGCTAGCTTCTACGAGCAGTACTTC
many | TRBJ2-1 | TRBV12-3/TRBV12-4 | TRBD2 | CASSFGLAGDEQFF | TGTGCCAGCAGCTTTGGACTAGCGGGAGATGAGCAGTTCTTC
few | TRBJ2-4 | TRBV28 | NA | CASTSGPRGDIQYF | TGTGCCAGCACCTCCGGGCCCCGGGGTGACATTCAGTACTTC
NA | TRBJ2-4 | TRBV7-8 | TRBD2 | CASSLELAGGLGIQYF | TGTGCCAGCAGCTTAGAACTAGCGGGAGGTCTAGGCATTCAGTACTTC
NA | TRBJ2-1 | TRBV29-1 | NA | CSVGPALVYRDEQFF | TGCAGCGTTGGCCCCGCACTAGTCTATCGGGATGAGCAGTTCTTC
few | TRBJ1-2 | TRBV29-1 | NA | CSGGHSAYGYTF | TGCAGCGGGGGACACTCGGCCTATGGCTACACCTTC
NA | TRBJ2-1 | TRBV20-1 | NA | CSARDHFLYNEQFF | TGCAGTGCTAGAGATCATTTCCTCTACAATGAGCAGTTCTTC
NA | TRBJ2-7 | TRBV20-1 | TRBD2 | CSARNPGGPDEQYF | TGCAGTGCTAGAAACCCGGGAGGGCCGGATGAGCAGTACTTC
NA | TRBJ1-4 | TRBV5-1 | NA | CASSLEPHRGEKLFF | TGCGCCAGCAGCTTGGAGCCCCACCGGGGGGAAAAACTGTTTTTT
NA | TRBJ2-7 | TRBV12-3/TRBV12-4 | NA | CASSLSRLTYEQYF | TGTGCCAGCAGTTTAAGCAGGCTTACCTACGAGCAGTACTTC
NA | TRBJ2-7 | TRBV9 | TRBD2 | CASSRAGGGYEQYF | TGTGCCAGCAGCCGAGCGGGAGGGGGCTACGAGCAGTACTTC
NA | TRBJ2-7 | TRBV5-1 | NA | CASSSDLRRGEQYF | TGCGCCAGCAGCTCGGACCTCAGAAGGGGCGAGCAGTACTTC
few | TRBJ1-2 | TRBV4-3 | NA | CASSQGRQNYGYTF | TGCGCCAGCAGCCAAGGAAGGCAGAACTATGGCTACACCTTC
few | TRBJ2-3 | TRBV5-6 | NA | CASSTPSDTQYF | TGTGCCAGCAGCACGCCCTCGGATACGCAGTATTTT
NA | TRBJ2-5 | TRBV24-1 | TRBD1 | CATSKSRDSQQYF | TGTGCCACCAGCAAAAGCCGGGACAGCCAGCAGTACTTC
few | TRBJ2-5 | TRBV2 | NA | CASGGAERYQETQYF | TGTGCCAGCGGGGGCGCGGAGAGGTACCAAGAGACCCAGTACTTC
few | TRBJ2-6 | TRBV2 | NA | CASSEVGILGANVLTF | TGTGCCAGCAGTGAAGTTGGAATCCTTGGGGCCAACGTCCTGACTTTC
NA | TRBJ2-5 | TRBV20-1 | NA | CSARENRVLEETQYF | TGCAGTGCTAGAGAGAACAGGGTTTTAGAAGAGACCCAGTACTTC
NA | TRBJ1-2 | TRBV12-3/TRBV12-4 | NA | CASSYGGEANHATNGYTF | TGTGCCAGCAGTTACGGGGGCGAGGCTAACCACGCTACCAATGGCTACACCTTC
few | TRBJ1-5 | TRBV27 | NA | CASSLSRVQPQHF | TGTGCCAGCAGTTTATCGAGGGTTCAGCCCCAGCATTTT
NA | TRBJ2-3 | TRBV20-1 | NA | CSARSPGTDTQYF | TGCAGTGCTAGAAGTCCAGGGACCGATACGCAGTATTTT
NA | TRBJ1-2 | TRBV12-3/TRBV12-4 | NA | CASSPRPQTNVYTF | TGTGCCAGCAGCCCCAGACCACAAACTAATGTCTACACCTTC
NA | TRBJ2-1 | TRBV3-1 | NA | CASSQDPDYYNEQFF | TGTGCCAGCAGCCAAGATCCGGACTACTACAATGAGCAGTTCTTC
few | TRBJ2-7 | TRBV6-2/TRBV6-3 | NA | CASSNPSGISYEQYF | TGTGCCAGCAGTAACCCTTCCGGGATCTCCTACGAGCAGTACTTC
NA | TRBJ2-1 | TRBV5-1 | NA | CASSLAPDSYNEQFF | TGCGCCAGCAGCTTGGCGCCGGATTCCTACAATGAGCAGTTCTTC
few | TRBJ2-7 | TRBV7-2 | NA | CASSLEDFGLGEQYF | TGTGCCAGCAGCTTAGAGGACTTTGGGTTGGGCGAGCAGTACTTC
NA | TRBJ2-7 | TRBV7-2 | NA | CASSLIAHSRYTYEQYF | TGCGCCAGCAGCTTAATTGCGCACAGCCGATACACCTACGAGCAGTACTTC
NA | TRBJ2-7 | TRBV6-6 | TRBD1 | CASGEDREYQVIQYF | TGTGCCAGCGGCGAGGACAGGGAATATCAAGTGATCCAGTACTTC
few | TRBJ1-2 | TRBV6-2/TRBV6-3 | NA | CASSYLTANYGYTF | TGTGCCAGCAGTTACTTGACAGCTAACTATGGCTACACCTTC
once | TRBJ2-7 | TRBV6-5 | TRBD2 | CASSNPGLAVYEQYF | TGTGCCAGCAGTAACCCTGGACTAGCGGTCTACGAGCAGTACTTC